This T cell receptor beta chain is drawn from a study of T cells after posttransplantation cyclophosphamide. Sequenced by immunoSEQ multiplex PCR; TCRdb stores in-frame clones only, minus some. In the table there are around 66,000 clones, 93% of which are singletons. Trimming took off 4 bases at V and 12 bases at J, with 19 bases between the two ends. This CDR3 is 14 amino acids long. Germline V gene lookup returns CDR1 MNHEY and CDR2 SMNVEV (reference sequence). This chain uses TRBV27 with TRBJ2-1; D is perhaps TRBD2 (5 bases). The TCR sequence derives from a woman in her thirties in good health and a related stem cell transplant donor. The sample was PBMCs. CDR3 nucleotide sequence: TGTGCCAGCAGTTCCCGTAGCGTTCTCCGGAGGCAGTTCTTC. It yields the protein CASSSRSVLRRQFF.